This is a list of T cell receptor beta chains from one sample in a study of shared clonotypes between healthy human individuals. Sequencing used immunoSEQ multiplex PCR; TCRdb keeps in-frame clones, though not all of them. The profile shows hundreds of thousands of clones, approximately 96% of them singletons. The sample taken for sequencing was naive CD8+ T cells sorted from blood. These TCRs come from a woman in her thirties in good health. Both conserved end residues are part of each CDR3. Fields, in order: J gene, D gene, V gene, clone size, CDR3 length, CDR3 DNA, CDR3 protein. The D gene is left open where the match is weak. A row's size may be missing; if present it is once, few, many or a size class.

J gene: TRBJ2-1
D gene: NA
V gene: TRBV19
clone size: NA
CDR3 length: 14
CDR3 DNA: TGTGCCAGTAGTAGGGACACCTTCTACAATGAGCAGTTCTTC
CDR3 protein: CASSRDTFYNEQFF

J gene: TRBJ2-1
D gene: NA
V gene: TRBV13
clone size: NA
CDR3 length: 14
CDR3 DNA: TGTGCCAGCAAACCTAGCATAAGCAACAATGAGCAGTTCTTC
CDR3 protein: CASKPSISNNEQFF

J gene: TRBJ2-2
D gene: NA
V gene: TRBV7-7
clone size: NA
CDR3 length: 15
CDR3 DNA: TGTGCCAGCAGCTTTGGACAGCCGAACACCGGGGAGCTGTTTTTT
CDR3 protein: CASSFGQPNTGELFF

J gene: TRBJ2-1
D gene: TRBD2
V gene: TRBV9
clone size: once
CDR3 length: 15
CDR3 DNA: TGTGCCAGCAGCGTAGTTTCTAGCGGGGACAATGAGCAGTTCTTC
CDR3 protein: CASSVVSSGDNEQFF

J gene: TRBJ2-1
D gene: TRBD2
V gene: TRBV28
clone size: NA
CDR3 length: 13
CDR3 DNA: TGTGCCTCGAGGACTAGCGGGAGCAATGAGCAGTTCTTC
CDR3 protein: CASRTSGSNEQFF

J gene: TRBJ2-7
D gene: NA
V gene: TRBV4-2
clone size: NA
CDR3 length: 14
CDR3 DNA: TGTGCCAGCAGCCAGTTCTACAGATCGGACGAGCAGTACTTC
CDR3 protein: CASSQFYRSDEQYF

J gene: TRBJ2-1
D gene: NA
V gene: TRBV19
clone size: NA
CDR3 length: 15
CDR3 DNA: TGTGCCAGTAGTATAGTGGGAGCCTTGAGCAATGAGCAGTTCTTC
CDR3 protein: CASSIVGALSNEQFF

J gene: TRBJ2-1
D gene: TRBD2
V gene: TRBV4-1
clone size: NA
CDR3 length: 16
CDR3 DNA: TGCGCCAGCAGCCAAGCGGCTAGCGGGCCCCCCGGCGAGCAGTTCTTC
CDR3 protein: CASSQAASGPPGEQFF

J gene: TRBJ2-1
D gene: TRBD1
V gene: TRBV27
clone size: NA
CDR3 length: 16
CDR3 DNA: TGTGCCAGCAGCACGACAGGGCGGGTTCGAGACAATGAGCAGTTCTTC
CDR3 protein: CASSTTGRVRDNEQFF

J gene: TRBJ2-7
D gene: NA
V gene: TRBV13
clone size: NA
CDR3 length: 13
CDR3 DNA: TGTGCCAGCAGCTTAACGGGTACCTACGAGCAGTACTTC
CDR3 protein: CASSLTGTYEQYF

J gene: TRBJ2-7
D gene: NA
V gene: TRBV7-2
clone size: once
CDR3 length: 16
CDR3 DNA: TGTGCCAGCAGCTTAAATCCGGGAGACCCCTCCTACGAGCAGTACTTC
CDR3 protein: CASSLNPGDPSYEQYF

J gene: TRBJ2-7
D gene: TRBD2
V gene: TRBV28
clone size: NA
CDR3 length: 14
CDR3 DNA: TGTGCCAGCAGTTGGTCTAGCGGGAGAGTCGAGCAGTACTTC
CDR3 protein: CASSWSSGRVEQYF

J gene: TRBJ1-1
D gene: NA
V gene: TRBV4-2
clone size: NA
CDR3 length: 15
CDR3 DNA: TGTGCCAGCAGCCAGACCTTCCAGGGTAGGCCTGAAGCTTTCTTT
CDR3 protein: CASSQTFQGRPEAFF

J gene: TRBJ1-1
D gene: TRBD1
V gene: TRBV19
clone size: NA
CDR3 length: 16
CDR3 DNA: TGTGCCAGTAGTGCGCCGGGACAGGGTTTGGGGACTGAAGCTTTCTTT
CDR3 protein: CASSAPGQGLGTEAFF

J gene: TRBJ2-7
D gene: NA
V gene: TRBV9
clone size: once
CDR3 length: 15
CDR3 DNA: TGTGCCAGCAGCGTAGGGGGACTTATCTCCTACGAGCAGTACTTC
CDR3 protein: CASSVGGLISYEQYF

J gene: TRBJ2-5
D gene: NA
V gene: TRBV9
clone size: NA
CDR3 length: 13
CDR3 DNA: TGTGCCAGCAGCGTAGCGGGAGTAGGTGAGCAGTACTTC
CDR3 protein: CASSVAGVGEQYF

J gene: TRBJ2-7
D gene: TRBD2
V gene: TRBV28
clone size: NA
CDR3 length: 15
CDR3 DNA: TGTGCCAGCAGTTGGTTTGGGACTAGCACTTACGAGCAGTACTTC
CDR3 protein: CASSWFGTSTYEQYF

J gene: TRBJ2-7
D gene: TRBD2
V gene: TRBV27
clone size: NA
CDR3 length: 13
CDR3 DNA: TGTGCCAGCAGTTTAGGCGGGGGGGTGGAGCAGTACTTC
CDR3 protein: CASSLGGGVEQYF

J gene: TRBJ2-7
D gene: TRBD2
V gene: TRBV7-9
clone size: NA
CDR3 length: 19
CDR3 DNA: TGTGCCAGCAGCTTACTCCCAGGGGATAGCGGGAGGGAGGGGTACGAGCAGTACTTC
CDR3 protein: CASSLLPGDSGREGYEQYF

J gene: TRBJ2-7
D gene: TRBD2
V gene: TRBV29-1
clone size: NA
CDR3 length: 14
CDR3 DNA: TGCAGCGTTGAATTAGCGGGAGATCCCTACGAGCAGTACTTC
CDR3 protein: CSVELAGDPYEQYF

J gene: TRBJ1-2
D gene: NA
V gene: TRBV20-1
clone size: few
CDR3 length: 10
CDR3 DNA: TGCAGTGCTACCAGGGCAGGCTACACCTTC
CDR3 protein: CSATRAGYTF

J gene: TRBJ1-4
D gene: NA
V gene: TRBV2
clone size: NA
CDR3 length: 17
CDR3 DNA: TGTGCCAGCAAACCCACCTACTTACAGGGAGTTAATGAAAAACTGTTTTTT
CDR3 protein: CASKPTYLQGVNEKLFF

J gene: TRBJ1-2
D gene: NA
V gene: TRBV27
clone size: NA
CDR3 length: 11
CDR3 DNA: TGTGCCAGCAGTTCAGGGTCTGACTACACCTTC
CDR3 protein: CASSSGSDYTF

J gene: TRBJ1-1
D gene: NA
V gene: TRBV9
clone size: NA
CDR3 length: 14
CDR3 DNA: TGTGCCAGCAGCCTCGACACTAGTGACACTGAAGCTTTCTTT
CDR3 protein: CASSLDTSDTEAFF

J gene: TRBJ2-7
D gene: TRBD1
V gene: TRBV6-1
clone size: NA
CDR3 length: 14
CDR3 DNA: TGTGCCAGCAGTGACGGACAGGGGGCCAACGAGCAGTACTTC
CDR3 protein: CASSDGQGANEQYF

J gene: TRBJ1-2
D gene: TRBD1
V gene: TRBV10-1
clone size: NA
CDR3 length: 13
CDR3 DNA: TGCGCCAGCAGCTCCGGGACAGGGAATGGCTACACCTTC
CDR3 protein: CASSSGTGNGYTF